One sample yielded the 19 T cell receptor beta chains listed below, sequenced in a study of OX40 agonist ivuxolimab in advanced cancers. The table came from immunoSEQ multiplex PCR; TCRdb's copy has only in-frame clones and leaves some out. The table shows fewer than 25,000 clones, with around four fifths occurring only once. The specimen was CD4+ or CD8+ T cells sorted from blood, collected in a trial of the OX40 agonist ivuxolimab. All receptors derive from an adult with an advanced solid tumor such as melanoma, head and neck, liver or kidney cancer.

The chain employs TRBV12-5 and TRBJ2-7, with D possibly TRBD1 on 5 matching bases. The CDR3 sequence is 13 residues long. In germline, CDR1 is LGHNT, CDR2 FRNRAP. V was shortened by 1 base and J by 2 bases, with 6 bases between the two germline ends. The CDR3 DNA reads TGTGCTAGTGGTTTGGGCAGGGCCTACGAGCAGTACTTC. This codes for CASGLGRAYEQYF. Supplemented by reference TRBV12-5 and TRBJ2-7, the full variable domain reads DARVTQTPRHKVTEMGQEVTMRCQPILGHNTVFWYRQTMMQGLELLAYFRNRAPLDDSGMPKDRFSAEMPDATLATLKIQPSEPRDSAVYFCASGLGRAYEQYFGPGTRLTVT.

The chain is built from TRBV7-9 and TRBJ1-1, with D unresolved. The V and J ends lost 2 bases and 8 bases respectively, with 12 bases between them. Germline CDR1 reads SEHNR; CDR2 reads FQNEAQ (reference sequence). This CDR3 has 13 amino acids. The CDR3 spells CASSLPGQREAFF. The CDR3 coding sequence is TGTGCCAGCAGCTTACCGGGCCAGCGAGAAGCTTTCTTT.

The chain employs TRBV7-3 and TRBJ2-5; D possibly uses TRBD1 or TRBD2 (5 bases each). The germline V and J ends were trimmed by 0 bases and 4 bases, with 9 bases remaining between them. The CDR3 consists of 14 residues. Germline V CDR1 and CDR2: SGHTA, FQGTGA. In nucleotides, the CDR3 is TGTGCCAGCAGCTTAACAGGGGCGGGAGAGACCCAGTACTTC. Encoded protein: CASSLTGAGETQYF.

V is TRBV2 and J is TRBJ2-7; maybe TRBD2 (5 bases). Trimming cost V 1 base and J 4 bases, with 8 bases left between them. There are 13 residues in the CDR3. The germline V gene has CDR1 SNHLY and CDR2 FYNNEI. The CDR3: CASSEVTGYEQYF. Written as DNA, the CDR3 is TGTGCCAGCAGTGAAGTAACGGGATACGAGCAGTACTTC.

The chain combines TRBV9 with TRBJ2-6, with TRBD1 matching 7 bases. This CDR3 contains 17 residues. Germline CDR1 and CDR2: SGDLS and YYNGEE. V lost 4 bases, J lost 4 bases, and 11 bases stayed unmatched. The CDR3 nucleotides read TGTGCCAGCAGCCATTACAGGGGCGCATCCGGGGCCAACGTCCTGACTTTC. Protein product: CASSHYRGASGANVLTF.

CDR3 sequence reads: CASSPTGSLNTEAFF. The CDR3, as DNA: TGTGCCAGCAGCCCAACGGGTTCCCTGAACACTGAAGCTTTCTTT. The chain joins TRBV7-9 to TRBJ1-1, with D unresolved. V shed 5 bases and J shed 0 bases, with 13 bases lying between them. The CDR3 totals 15 residues. CDR1 and CDR2 from the germline V gene are SEHNR and FQNEAQ (reference sequence).

This CDR3 reads CASSQGAGAPNTQYF. The CDR3 DNA reads as TGCGCCAGCAGCCAAGGAGCGGGAGCTCCGAATACGCAGTATTTT. V usage is TRBV4-3 and J usage is TRBJ2-3, with 8 bases matching TRBD2. V lost 1 base, J lost 7 bases, and 7 bases stayed unmatched. CDR3 size: 15 residues. Germline V CDR1 and CDR2: LGHNA, YSLEER.

The genes are TRBV4-2 and TRBJ1-3; D is uncertain. Germline V lookup: CDR1 LGHNA, CDR2 YNFKEQ. The V end lost 2 bases, the J end lost 4 bases, and 12 bases lay between the germline ends. The CDR3 runs 15 residues. CDR3 sequence (DNA): TGTGCCAGCAGCCAACTGGGTACCGGAGGAAACACCATATATTTT. It specifies CASSQLGTGGNTIYF.

The chain combines TRBV27 with TRBJ2-2, with 10 bases identical to TRBD2. The trim removed 5 bases at V and 4 bases at J, leaving 7 bases unmatched. The CDR3 sequence is 16 residues long. Germline CDR1 is MNHEY and CDR2 is SMNVEV (reference sequence). CDR3: CASSPSSGSFTGELFF. CDR3 nucleotides: TGTGCCAGCAGTCCCTCTAGCGGGAGTTTCACCGGGGAGCTGTTTTTT.

The chain uses TRBV14 and TRBJ2-4, with TRBD1 matching over 12 bases. The ends lost 0 bases at V and 7 bases at J; junction bases unmatched: 4. Germline CDR1 SGHDN, CDR2 FVKESK. The CDR3 totals 16 residues. The CDR3 DNA is TGTGCCAGCAGCCAAGATCCGGGACAGGGGGCGAACATTCAGTACTTC. Its translation: CASSQDPGQGANIQYF.

This clone appeared a few times. The chain recombines TRBV27 with TRBJ1-2; perhaps TRBD1 as D (5 bases). The length of the CDR3 is 13 residues. The V gene lost 8 bases and the J gene lost 8 bases, with 18 bases spanning the gap. The germline V gene encodes CDR1 MNHEY and CDR2 SMNVEV (reference sequence). CDR3 region: CASGIRAGLGYTF. Written as DNA, the CDR3 is TGTGCCAGCGGTATCCGGGCAGGGCTAGGCTACACCTTC.

The genes are TRBV30 and TRBJ2-2; D ambiguous. This CDR3 is 13 amino acids long. CDR1 is GTSNPN, CDR2 SVGIG, per germline (reference sequence). The V end was cut by 2 bases, the J end by 6 bases, with 10 bases between. CDR3 protein: CAWSRWVPGELFF. In nucleotides, the CDR3 is TGTGCCTGGAGTAGGTGGGTCCCCGGGGAGCTGTTTTTT. The entire variable domain, with the rest obtained from reference TRBV30 and TRBJ2-2, is as follows: SQTIHQWPATLVQPVGSPLSLECTVEGTSNPNLYWYRQAAGRGLQLLFYSVGIGQISSEVPQNLSASRPQDRQFILSSKKLLLSDSGFYLCAWSRWVPGELFFGEGSRLTVL.

The chain couples TRBV4-1 to TRBJ2-7; 8 bases are a match to TRBD1. The V and J ends lost 5 bases and 4 bases, in that order; junction bases with no gene match: 10. The CDR3 extends over 15 amino acids. CDR1 is MGHRA and CDR2 is YSYEKL in the germline V gene. In nucleotides, the CDR3 is TGCGCCAGCAGCGAACAGACAGGGGCCGAATACGAGCAGTACTTC. Protein sequence: CASSEQTGAEYEQYF.

This clone was seen once. This chain uses TRBV5-4 with TRBJ1-3, with 9 positions matching TRBD1. Germline values: CDR1 SGHNT, CDR2 YYREEE (reference sequence). This CDR3 is 14 amino acids long. The J segment lost 2 bases and the V segment lost 3 bases, leaving 0 bases of the junction unmatched. CDR3 region: CASSWDRAGNTIYF. Here the CDR3 DNA reads TGTGCCAGCAGCTGGGACAGGGCTGGAAACACCATATATTTT.

CDR3: CASSPTGNTIYF. The CDR3 nucleotides read TGTGCCAGCAGCCCGACAGGCAACACCATATATTTT. V usage is TRBV13 and J usage is TRBJ1-3, with a possible D match to TRBD1 (6 bases). The germline V and J ends were trimmed by 5 bases and 7 bases, with 9 bases remaining between them. This CDR3 comprises 12 residues. Germline V gene data show CDR1 as PRHDT and CDR2 as FYEKMQ (reference sequence).

This clone was seen only once. This rearrangement joins TRBV27 to TRBJ2-7; 8 nucleotides line up with TRBD1. Germline V lookup: CDR1 MNHEY, CDR2 SMNVEV (reference sequence). V dropped 0 bases and J dropped 5; count of bases not matched to a gene: 6. CDR3 size: 15 residues. CDR3 sequence reads: CASSLSGRGLNEQYF. Written as DNA, the CDR3 is TGTGCCAGCAGTTTATCGGGCAGGGGGCTTAACGAGCAGTACTTC.

This sequence joins TRBV5-1 and TRBJ2-3; 9 bases are a match to TRBD1. This CDR3 contains 16 residues. Germline CDR1 and CDR2: SGHRS and YFSETQ. The V segment lost 2 bases and the J segment 5 bases; nucleotides outside the gene matches: 9. The CDR3 loop reads CASSFPPGTGIDTQYF. The CDR3 DNA reads as TGCGCCAGCAGCTTTCCGCCCGGGACAGGGATAGATACGCAGTATTTT.

The V call is TRBV7-8, the J call TRBJ2-3; 9 positions match TRBD1. V trimming: 2 bases; J trimming: 6 bases; junction bases outside the gene matches: 3. Germline assignment: CDR1 SGHVS and CDR2 FQNEAQ. The CDR3 sequence is 14 residues long. The CDR3 loop is CASSLYRGHDTQYF. CDR3 nucleotides: TGTGCCAGCAGCTTATACAGGGGGCACGATACGCAGTATTTT.

The V and J genes are TRBV13 and TRBJ2-7, with unresolved D. The CDR3 runs 13 residues. Germline V lookup: CDR1 PRHDT, CDR2 FYEKMQ (reference sequence). Trimming left V 6 bases short and J 2 bases short, with 11 bases between. CDR3 amino acids: CASSEGQAYEQYF. The CDR3 coding sequence is TGTGCCAGCAGTGAAGGGCAAGCCTACGAGCAGTACTTC.